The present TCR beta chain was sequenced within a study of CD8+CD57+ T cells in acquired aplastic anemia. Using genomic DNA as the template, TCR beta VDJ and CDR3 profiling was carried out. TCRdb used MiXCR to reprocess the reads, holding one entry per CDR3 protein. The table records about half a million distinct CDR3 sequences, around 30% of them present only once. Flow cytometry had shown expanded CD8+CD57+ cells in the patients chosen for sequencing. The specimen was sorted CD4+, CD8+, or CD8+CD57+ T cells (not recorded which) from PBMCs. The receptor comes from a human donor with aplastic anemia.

The CDR3 spells CAWSSGKYEQYF. CDR3 coding DNA: TGTGCCTGGAGTAGCGGGAAATACGAGCAGTACTTC. The chain uses TRBV19 and TRBJ2-7; the match to TRBD2 covers 8 bases. The V segment lost 11 bases and the J segment 4 bases; nucleotides outside the gene matches: 7. CDR3 length: 12 residues. Germline CDR1 LNHDA, CDR2 SQIVND (reference sequence). Drawing the rest from reference TRBV19 and TRBJ2-7, the complete variable domain is DGGITQSPKYLFRKEGQNVTLSCEQNLNHDAMYWYRQDPGQGLRLIYYSQIVNDFQKGDIAEGYSVSREKKESFPLTVTSAQKNPTAFYLCAWSSGKYEQYFGPGTRLTVT.